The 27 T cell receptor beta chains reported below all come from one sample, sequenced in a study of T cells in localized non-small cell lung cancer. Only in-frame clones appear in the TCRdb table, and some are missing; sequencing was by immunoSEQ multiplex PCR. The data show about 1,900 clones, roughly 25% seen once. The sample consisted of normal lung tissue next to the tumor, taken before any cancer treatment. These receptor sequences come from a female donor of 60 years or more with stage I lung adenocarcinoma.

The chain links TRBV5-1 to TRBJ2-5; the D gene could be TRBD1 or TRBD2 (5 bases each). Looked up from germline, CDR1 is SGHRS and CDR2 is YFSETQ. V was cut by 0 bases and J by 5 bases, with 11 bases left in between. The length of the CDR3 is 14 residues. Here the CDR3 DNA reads TGCGCCAGCAGCTTGGGCCGGGGCGCGGAGACCCAGTACTTC. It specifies CASSLGRGAETQYF.

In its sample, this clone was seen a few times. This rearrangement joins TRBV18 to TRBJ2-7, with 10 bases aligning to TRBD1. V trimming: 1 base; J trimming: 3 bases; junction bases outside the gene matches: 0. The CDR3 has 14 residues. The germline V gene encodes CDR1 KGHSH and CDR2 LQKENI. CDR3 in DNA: TGTGCCAGCTCACCACGGACAGGGGGCTACGAGCAGTACTTC. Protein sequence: CASSPRTGGYEQYF.

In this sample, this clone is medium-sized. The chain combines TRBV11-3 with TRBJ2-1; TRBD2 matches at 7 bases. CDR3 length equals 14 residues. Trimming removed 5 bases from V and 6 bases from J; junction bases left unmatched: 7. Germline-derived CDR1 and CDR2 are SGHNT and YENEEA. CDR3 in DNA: TGTGCCAGCAGCCTAAGTAGCGGGCTCAATGAGCAGTTCTTC. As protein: CASSLSSGLNEQFF.

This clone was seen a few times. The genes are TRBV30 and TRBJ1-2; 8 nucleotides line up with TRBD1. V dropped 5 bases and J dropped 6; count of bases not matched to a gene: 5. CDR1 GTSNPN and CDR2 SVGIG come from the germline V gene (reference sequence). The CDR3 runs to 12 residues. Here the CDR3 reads CAWEHRGNGYTF. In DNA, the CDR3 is TGTGCCTGGGAACACAGGGGGAATGGCTACACCTTC.

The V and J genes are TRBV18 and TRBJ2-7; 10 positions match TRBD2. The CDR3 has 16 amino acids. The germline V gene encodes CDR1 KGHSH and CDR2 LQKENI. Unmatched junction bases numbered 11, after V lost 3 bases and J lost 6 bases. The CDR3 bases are TGTGCCAGCTCACCGAGCAGCGGGAGGGCCTTCGGCGAGCAGTACTTC. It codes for CASSPSSGRAFGEQYF.

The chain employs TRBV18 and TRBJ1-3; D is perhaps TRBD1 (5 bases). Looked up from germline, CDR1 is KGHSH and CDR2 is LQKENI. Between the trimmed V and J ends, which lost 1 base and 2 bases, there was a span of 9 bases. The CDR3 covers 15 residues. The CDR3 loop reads CASSPQGIAGNTIYF. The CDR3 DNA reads TGTGCCAGCTCACCACAGGGGATCGCTGGAAACACCATATATTTT.

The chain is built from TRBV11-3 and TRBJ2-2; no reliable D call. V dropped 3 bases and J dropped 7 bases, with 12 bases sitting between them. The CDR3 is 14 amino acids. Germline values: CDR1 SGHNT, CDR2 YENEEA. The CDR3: CASSLVRLNGELFF. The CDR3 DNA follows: TGTGCCAGCAGCTTGGTCAGGCTGAACGGGGAGCTGTTTTTT.

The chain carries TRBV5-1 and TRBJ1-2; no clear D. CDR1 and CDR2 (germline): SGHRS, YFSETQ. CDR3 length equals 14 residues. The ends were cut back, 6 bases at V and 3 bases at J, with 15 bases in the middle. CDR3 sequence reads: CASTRGGFDYGYTF. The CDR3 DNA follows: TGCGCCAGCACTCGGGGAGGGTTCGACTATGGCTACACCTTC.

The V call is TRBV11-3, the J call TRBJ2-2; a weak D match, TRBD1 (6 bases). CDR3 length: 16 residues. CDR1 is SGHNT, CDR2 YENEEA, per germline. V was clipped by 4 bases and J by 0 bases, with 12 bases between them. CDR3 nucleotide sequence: TGTGCCAGCAGCTCGACCGGGACAACGAACACCGGGGAGCTGTTTTTT. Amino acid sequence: CASSSTGTTNTGELFF.

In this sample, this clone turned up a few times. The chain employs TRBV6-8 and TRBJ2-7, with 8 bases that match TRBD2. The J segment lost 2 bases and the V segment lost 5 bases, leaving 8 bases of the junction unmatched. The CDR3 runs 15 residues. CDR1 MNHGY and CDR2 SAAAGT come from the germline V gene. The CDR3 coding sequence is TGTGCCAGCAGTAACGCCGGGACTAGAGCCTACGAGCAGTACTTC. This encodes CASSNAGTRAYEQYF.

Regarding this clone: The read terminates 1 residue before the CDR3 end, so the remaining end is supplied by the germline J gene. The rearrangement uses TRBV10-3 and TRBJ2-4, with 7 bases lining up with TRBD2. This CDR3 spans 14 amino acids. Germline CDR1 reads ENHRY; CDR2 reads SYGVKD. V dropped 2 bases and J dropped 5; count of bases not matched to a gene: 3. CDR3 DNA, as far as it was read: TGTGCCATCAGTGAGGGGAGGGTTGAAAACATTCAGTAC. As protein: CAISEGRVENIQY. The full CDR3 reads CAISEGRVENIQYF.

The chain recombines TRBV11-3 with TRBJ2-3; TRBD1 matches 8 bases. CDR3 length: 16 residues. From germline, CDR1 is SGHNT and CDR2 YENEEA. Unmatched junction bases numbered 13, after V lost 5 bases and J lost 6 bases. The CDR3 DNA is TGTGCCAGCAGCAGGGGGGACAGGCGGGTATCGGATACGCAGTATTTT. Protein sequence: CASSRGDRRVSDTQYF.

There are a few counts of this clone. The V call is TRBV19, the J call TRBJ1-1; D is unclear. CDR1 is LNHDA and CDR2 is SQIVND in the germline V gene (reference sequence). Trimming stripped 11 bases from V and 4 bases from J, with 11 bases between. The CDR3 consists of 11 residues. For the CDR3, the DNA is TGTGCCTGTGGGTCGGTCACTGAAGCTTTCTTT. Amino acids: CACGSVTEAFF. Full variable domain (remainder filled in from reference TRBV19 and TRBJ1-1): DGGITQSPKYLFRKEGQNVTLSCEQNLNHDAMYWYRQDPGQGLRLIYYSQIVNDFQKGDIAEGYSVSREKKESFPLTVTSAQKNPTAFYLCACGSVTEAFFGQGTRLTVV.

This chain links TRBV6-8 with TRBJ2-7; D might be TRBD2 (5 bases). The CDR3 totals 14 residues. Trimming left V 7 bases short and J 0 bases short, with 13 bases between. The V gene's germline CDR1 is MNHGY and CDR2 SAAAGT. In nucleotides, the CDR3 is TGTGCCAGCAAGCGGCACATAGACTCCTACGAGCAGTACTTC. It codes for CASKRHIDSYEQYF.

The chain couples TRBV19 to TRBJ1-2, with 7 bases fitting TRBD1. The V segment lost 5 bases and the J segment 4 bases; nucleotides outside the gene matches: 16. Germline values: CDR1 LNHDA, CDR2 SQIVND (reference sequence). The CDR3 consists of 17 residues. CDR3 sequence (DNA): TGTGCCAGTAGTCAGTCTACGACTAGGGGGCACGCCTATGGCTACACCTTC. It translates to CASSQSTTRGHAYGYTF.

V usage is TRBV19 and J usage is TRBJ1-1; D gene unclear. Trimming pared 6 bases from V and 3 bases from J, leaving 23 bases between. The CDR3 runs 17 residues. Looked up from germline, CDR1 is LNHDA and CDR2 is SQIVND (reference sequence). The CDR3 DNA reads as TGTGCCAGTAGCCCCCGATTTGGGCAGGAACATCACACTGAAGCTTTCTTT. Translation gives CASSPRFGQEHHTEAFF. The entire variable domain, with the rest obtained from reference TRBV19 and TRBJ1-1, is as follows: DGGITQSPKYLFRKEGQNVTLSCEQNLNHDAMYWYRQDPGQGLRLIYYSQIVNDFQKGDIAEGYSVSREKKESFPLTVTSAQKNPTAFYLCASSPRFGQEHHTEAFFGQGTRLTVV.

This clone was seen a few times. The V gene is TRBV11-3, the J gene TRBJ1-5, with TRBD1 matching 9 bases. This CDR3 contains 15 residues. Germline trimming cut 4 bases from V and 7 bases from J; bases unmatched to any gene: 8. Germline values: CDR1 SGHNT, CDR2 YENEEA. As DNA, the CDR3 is TGTGCCAGCAGCTCCGACAGGGGGGTGAGCCAGCCCCAGCATTTT. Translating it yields CASSSDRGVSQPQHF.

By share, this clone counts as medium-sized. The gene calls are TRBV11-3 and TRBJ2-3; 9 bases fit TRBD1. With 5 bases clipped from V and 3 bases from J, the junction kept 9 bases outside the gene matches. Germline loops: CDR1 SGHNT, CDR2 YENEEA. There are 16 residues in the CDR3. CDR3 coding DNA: TGTGCCAGCAGCGGCATGCACAGGGGGCGTACAGATACGCAGTATTTT. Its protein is CASSGMHRGRTDTQYF.

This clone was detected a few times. For the CDR3, the DNA is TGTGCCAGCAGCTTAGTCGGTCAGGTCAATCAGCCCCAGCATTTT. The encoded protein is CASSLVGQVNQPQHF. This sequence joins TRBV11-3 and TRBJ1-5; D remains ambiguous. In germline, CDR1 is SGHNT, CDR2 YENEEA. This CDR3 region has 15 residues. V was pared by 1 base and J by 3 bases, with 10 bases between.

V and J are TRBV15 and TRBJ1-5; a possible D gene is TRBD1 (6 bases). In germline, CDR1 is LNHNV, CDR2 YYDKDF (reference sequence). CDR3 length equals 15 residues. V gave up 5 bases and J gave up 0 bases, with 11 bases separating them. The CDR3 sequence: CATSQDRNSNQPQHF. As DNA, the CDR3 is TGTGCCACCAGCCAGGACAGAAATAGCAATCAGCCCCAGCATTTT. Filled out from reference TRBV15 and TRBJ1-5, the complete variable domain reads DAMVIQNPRYQVTQFGKPVTLSCSQTLNHNVMYWYQQKSSQAPKLLFHYYDKDFNNEADTPDNFQSRRPNTSFCFLDIRSPGLGDTAMYLCATSQDRNSNQPQHFGDGTRLSIL.

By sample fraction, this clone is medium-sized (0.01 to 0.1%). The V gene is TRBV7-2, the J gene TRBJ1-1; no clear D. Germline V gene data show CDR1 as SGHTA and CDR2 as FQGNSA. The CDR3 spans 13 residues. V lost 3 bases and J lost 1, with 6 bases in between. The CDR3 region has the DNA TGTGCCAGCAGCTTTGCCCCGAACACTGAAGCTTTCTTT. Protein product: CASSFAPNTEAFF.

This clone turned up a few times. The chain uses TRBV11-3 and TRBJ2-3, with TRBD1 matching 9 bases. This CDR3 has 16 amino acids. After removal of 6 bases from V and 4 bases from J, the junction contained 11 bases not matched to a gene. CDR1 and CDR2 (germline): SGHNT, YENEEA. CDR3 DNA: TGTGCCAGCAGTTCCGGGACAGGGTCGTTCCCAGATACGCAGTATTTT. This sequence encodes CASSSGTGSFPDTQYF.

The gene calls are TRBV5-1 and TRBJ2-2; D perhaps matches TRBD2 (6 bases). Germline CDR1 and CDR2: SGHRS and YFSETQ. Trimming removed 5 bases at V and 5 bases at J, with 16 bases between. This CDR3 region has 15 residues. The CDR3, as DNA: TGCGCCAGCAGGCCTGGGCAGGGAGGTACCGGGGAGCTGTTTTTT. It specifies CASRPGQGGTGELFF.

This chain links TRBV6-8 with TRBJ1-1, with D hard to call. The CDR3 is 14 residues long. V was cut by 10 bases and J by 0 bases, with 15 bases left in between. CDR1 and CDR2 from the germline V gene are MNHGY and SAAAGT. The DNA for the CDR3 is TGTGCCACTTCGTCAGGAGCTATGAACACTGAAGCTTTCTTT. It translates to CATSSGAMNTEAFF.

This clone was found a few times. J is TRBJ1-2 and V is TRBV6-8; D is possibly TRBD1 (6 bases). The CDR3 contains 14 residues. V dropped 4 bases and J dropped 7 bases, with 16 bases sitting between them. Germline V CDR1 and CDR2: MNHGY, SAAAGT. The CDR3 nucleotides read TGTGCCAGCAGTTCTTACAGGGTTCTGGCTGGCTACACCTTC. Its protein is CASSSYRVLAGYTF.

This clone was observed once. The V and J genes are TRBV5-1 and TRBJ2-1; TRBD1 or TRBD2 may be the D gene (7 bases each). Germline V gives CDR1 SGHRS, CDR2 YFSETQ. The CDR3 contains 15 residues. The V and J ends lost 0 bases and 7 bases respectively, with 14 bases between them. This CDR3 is CASSLDGTAGNEQFF. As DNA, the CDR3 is TGCGCCAGCAGCTTGGATGGGACAGCGGGAAATGAGCAGTTCTTC. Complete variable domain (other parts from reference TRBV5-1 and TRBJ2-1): KAGVTQTPRYLIKTRGQQVTLSCSPISGHRSVSWYQQTPGQGLQFLFEYFSETQRNKGNFPGRFSGRQFSNSRSEMNVSTLELGDSALYLCASSLDGTAGNEQFFGPGTRLTVL.

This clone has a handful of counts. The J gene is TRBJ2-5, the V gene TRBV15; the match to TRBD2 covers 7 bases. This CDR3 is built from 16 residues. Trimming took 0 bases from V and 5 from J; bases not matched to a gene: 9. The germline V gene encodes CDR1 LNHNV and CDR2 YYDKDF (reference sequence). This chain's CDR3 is CATSRDSAGVGETQYF. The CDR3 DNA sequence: TGTGCCACCAGCAGAGATAGCGCGGGAGTGGGGGAGACCCAGTACTTC.